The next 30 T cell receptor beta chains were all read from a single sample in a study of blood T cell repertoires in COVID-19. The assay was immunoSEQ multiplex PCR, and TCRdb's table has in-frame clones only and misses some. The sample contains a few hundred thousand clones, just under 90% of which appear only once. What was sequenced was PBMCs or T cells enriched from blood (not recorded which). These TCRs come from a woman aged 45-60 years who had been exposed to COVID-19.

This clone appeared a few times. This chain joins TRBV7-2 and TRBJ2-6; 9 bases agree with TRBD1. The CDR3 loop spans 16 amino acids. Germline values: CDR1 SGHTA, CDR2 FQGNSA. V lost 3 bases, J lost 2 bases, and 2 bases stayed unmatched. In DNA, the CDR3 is TGTGCCAGCAGCTTTTGGGACAGGGCTGGGGCCAACGTCCTGACTTTC. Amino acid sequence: CASSFWDRAGANVLTF.

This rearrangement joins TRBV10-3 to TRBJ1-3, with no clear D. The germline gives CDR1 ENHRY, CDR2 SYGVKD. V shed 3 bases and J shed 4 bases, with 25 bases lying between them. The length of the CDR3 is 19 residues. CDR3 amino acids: CAISDLIRTSGGAGNTIYF. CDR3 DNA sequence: TGTGCCATCAGTGACTTAATCAGAACCTCCGGAGGTGCAGGAAACACCATATATTTT.

The CDR3 spells CASSSGTPRRGNTIYF. The CDR3, as DNA: TGTGCCAGCAGCTCCGGGACACCACGACGGGGAAACACCATATATTTT. The chain links TRBV7-9 to TRBJ1-3; tentative D call: TRBD1 (6 bases). Trimming took 4 bases from V and 4 from J, leaving 17 bases between them. The CDR3 extends over 16 amino acids. The germline CDR1 and CDR2 sequences are SEHNR and FQNEAQ (reference sequence).

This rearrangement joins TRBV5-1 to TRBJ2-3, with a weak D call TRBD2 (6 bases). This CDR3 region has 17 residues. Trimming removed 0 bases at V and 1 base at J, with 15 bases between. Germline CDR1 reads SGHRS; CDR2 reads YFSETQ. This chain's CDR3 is CASSLGPRGSGTDTQYF. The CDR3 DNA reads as TGCGCCAGCAGCTTGGGCCCGCGGGGCTCGGGCACAGATACGCAGTATTTT. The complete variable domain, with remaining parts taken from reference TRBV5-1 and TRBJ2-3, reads KAGVTQTPRYLIKTRGQQVTLSCSPISGHRSVSWYQQTPGQGLQFLFEYFSETQRNKGNFPGRFSGRQFSNSRSEMNVSTLELGDSALYLCASSLGPRGSGTDTQYFGPGTRLTVL.

In DNA, the CDR3 is TGTGCCAGCAGCCAAGTTGAGGAAAGTTATGGTGAGCAGTTCTTC. It is translated as CASSQVEESYGEQFF. The chain couples TRBV3-1 (or the pseudogene TRBV3-2) to TRBJ2-1; the D is unclear. The CDR3 extends over 15 amino acids. CDR1 is LGHDT and CDR2 is YNNKEL in the germline V gene (reference sequence). V lost 1 base and J 9 bases, leaving 16 bases between the germline ends.

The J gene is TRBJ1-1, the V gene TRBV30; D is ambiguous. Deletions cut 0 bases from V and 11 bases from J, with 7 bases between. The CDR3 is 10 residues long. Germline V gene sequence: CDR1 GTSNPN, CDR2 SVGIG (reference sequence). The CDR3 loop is CAWSVREAFF. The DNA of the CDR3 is TGTGCCTGGAGTGTACGGGAGGCTTTCTTT. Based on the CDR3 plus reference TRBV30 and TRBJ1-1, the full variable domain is SQTIHQWPATLVQPVGSPLSLECTVEGTSNPNLYWYRQAAGRGLQLLFYSVGIGQISSEVPQNLSASRPQDRQFILSSKKLLLSDSGFYLCAWSVREAFFGQGTRLTVV.

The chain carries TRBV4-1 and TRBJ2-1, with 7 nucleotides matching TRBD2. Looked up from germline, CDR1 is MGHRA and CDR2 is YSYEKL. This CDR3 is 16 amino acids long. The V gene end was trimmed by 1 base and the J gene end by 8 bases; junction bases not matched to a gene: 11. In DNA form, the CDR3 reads TGCGCCAGCAGCCAAGCACCGGGACTACCTACTTATGAGCAGTTCTTC. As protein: CASSQAPGLPTYEQFF.

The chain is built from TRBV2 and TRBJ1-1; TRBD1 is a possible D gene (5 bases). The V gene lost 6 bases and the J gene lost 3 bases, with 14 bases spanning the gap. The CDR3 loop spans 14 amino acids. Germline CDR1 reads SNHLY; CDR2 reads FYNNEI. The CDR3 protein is CASRKGEVDTEAFF. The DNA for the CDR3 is TGTGCCAGCAGGAAAGGGGAAGTGGACACTGAAGCTTTCTTT.

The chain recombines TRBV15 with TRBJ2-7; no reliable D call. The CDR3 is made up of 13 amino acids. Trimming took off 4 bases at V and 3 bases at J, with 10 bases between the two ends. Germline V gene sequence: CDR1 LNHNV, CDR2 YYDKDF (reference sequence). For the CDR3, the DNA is TGTGCCACCAGCAAACAGAGATACTACGAGCAGTACTTC. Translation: CATSKQRYYEQYF.

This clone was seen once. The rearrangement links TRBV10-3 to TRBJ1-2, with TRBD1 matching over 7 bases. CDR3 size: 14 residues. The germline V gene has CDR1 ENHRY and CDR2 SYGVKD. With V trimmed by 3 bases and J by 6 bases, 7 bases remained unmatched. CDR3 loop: CAISDLQGPHGYTF. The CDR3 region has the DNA TGTGCCATCAGTGACCTACAGGGGCCCCATGGCTACACCTTC.

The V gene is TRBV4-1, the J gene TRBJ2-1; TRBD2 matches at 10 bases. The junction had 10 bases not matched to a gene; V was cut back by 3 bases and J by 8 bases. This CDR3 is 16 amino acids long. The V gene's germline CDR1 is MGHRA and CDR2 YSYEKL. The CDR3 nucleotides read TGCGCCAGCAGCCAGGAGCGGGGGGGCCCGTTGGATGAGCAGTTCTTC. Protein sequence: CASSQERGGPLDEQFF.

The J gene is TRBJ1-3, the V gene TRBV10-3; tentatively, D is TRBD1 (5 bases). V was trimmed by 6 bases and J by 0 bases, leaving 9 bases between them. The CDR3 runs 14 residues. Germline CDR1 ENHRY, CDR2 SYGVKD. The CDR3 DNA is TGTGCCATCAGAGGACAAAACTCTGGAAACACCATATATTTT. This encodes CAIRGQNSGNTIYF.

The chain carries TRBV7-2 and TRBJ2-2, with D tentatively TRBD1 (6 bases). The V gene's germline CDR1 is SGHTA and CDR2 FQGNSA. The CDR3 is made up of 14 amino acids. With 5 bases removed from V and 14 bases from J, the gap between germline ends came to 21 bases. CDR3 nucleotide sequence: TGTGCCAGCAGCCAGACGGCAGGGGCCGGTTTTCTGTTTTTT. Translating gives CASSQTAGAGFLFF.

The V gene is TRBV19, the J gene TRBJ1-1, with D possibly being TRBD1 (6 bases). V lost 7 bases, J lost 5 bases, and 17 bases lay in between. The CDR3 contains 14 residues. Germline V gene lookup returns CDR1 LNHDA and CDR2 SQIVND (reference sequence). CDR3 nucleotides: TGTGCCAGTACCCCGGGGGGCGCGTGGACTGAAGCTTTCTTT. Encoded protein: CASTPGGAWTEAFF.

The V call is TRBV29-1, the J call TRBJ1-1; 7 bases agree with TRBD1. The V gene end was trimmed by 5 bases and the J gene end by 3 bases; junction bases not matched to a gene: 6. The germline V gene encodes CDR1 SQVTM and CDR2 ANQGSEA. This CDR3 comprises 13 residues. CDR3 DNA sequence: TGCAGCGTTAAACACAGGGGTGACACTGAAGCTTTCTTT. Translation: CSVKHRGDTEAFF.

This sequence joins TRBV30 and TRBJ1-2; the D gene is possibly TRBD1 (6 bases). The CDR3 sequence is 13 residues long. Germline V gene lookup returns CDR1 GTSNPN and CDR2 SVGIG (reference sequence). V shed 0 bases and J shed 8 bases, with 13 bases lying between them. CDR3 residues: CAWSVGTNGGYTF. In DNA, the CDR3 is TGTGCCTGGAGTGTCGGGACAAATGGGGGCTACACCTTC.

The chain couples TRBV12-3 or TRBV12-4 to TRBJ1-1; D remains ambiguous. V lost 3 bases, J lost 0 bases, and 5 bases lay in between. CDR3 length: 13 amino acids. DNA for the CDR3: TGTGCCAGCAGTTTCTATCTGAACACTGAAGCTTTCTTT. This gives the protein CASSFYLNTEAFF.

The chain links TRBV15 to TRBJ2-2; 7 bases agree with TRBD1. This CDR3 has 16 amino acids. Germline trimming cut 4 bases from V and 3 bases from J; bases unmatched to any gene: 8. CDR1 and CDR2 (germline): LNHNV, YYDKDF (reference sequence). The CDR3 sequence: CATSIGDSVDTGELFF. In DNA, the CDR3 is TGTGCCACCAGCATAGGGGACAGCGTGGACACCGGGGAGCTGTTTTTT.

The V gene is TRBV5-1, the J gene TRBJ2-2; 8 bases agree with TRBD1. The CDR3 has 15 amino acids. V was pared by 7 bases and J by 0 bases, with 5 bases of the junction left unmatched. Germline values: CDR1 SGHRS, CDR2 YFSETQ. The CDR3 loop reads CASGSGGANTGELFF. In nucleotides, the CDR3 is TGCGCCAGCGGATCAGGGGGCGCGAACACCGGGGAGCTGTTTTTT.

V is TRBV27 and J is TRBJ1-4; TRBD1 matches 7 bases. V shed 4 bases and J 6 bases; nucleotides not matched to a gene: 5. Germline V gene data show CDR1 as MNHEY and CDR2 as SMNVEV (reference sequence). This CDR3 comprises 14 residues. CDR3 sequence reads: CASSSRDRYEKLFF. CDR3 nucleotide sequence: TGTGCCAGCAGTTCTCGGGACAGATATGAAAAACTGTTTTTT.

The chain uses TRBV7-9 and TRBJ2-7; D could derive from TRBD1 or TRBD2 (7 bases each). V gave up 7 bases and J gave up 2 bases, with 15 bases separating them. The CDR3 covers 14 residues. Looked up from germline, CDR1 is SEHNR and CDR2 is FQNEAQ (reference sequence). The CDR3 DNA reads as TGTGCCAGCACCAGGGGGGGATCGACCTACGAGCAGTACTTC. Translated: CASTRGGSTYEQYF.

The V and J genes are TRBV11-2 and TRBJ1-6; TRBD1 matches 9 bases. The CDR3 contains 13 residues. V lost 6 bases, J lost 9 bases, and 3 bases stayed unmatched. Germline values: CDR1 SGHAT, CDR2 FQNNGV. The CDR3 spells CASRGQGFSPLHF. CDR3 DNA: TGTGCCAGCAGGGGACAGGGATTTTCACCCCTCCACTTT.

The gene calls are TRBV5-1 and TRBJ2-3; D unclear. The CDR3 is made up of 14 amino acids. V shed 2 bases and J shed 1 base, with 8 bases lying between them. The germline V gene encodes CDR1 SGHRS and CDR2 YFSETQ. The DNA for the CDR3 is TGCGCCAGCAGCTTATTAAGCGGCACAGATACGCAGTATTTT. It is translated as CASSLLSGTDTQYF.

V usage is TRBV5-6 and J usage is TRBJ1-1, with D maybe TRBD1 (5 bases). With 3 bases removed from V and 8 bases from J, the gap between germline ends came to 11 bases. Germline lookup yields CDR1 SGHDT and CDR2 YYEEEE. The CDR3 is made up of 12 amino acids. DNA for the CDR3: TGTGCCAGCAGCTATAGGGGCACCGAAGCTTTCTTT. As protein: CASSYRGTEAFF. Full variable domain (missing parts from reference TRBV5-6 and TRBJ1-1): DAGVTQSPTHLIKTRGQQVTLRCSPKSGHDTVSWYQQALGQGPQFIFQYYEEEERQRGNFPDRFSGHQFPNYSSELNVNALLLGDSALYLCASSYRGTEAFFGQGTRLTVV.

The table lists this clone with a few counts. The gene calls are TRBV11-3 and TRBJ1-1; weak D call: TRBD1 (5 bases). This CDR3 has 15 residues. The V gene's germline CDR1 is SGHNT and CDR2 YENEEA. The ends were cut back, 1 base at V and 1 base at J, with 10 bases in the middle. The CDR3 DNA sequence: TGTGCCAGCAGCTTAGGCGGGGGGTCGAACACTGAAGCTTTCTTT. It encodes CASSLGGGSNTEAFF.

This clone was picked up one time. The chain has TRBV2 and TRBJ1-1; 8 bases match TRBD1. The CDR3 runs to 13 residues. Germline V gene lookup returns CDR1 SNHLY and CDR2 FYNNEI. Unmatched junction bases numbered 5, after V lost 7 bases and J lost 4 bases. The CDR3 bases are TGTGCCAGCACTCAACAGGGGGGCACTGAAGCTTTCTTT. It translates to CASTQQGGTEAFF.

The DNA of the CDR3 is TGCAGCGTAGCTATTTGGCAGGTCCAAGAGACCCAGTACTTC. It encodes CSVAIWQVQETQYF. The chain links TRBV29-1 to TRBJ2-5; no reliable D call. This CDR3 is 14 amino acids long. V lost 6 bases to trimming and J lost 1 base, with 15 bases between them. From germline, CDR1 is SQVTM and CDR2 ANQGSEA.

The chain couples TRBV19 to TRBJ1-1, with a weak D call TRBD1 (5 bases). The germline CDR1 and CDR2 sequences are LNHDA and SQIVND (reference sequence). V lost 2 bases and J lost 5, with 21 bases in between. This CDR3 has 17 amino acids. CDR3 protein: CASSIKSLSPGGTEAFF. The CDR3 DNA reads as TGTGCCAGTAGTATAAAGTCTTTGTCCCCGGGGGGTACTGAAGCTTTCTTT.

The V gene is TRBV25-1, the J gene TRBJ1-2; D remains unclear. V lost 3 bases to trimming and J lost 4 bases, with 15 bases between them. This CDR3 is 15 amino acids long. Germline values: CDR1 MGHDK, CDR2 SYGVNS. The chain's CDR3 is CASSEPREGPYGYTF. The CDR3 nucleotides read TGTGCCAGCAGTGAGCCGAGGGAGGGCCCCTATGGCTACACCTTC.

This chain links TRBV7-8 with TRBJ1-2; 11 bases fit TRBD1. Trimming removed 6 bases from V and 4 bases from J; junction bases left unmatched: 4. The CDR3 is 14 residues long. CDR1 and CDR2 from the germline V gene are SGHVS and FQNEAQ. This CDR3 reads CASRSGTGGYGYTF. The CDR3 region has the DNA TGTGCCAGCAGATCCGGGACAGGGGGCTATGGCTACACCTTC. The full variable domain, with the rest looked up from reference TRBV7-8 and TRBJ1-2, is GAGVSQSPRYKVAKRGQDVALRCDPISGHVSLFWYQQALGQGPEFLTYFQNEAQLDKSGLPSDRFFAERPEGSVSTLKIQRTQQEDSAVYLCASRSGTGGYGYTFGSGTRLTVV.